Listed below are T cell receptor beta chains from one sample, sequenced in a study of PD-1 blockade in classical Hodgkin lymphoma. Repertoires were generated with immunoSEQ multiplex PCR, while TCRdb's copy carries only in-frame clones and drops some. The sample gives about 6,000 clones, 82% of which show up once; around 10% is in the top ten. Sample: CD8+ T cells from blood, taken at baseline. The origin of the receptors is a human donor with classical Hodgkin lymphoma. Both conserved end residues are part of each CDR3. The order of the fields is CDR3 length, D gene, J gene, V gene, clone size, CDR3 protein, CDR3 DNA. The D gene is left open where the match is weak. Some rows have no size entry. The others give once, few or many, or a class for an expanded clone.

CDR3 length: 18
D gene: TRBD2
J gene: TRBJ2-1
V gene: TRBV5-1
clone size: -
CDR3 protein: CASSSEDLAGWSYNEQFF
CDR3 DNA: TGCGCCAGCAGCTCGGAAGACCTAGCGGGTTGGTCCTACAATGAGCAGTTCTTC

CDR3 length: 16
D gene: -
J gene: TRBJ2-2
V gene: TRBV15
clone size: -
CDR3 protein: CATSRDSPPNTGELFF
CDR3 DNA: TGTGCCACCAGCAGAGATTCTCCACCGAACACCGGGGAGCTGTTTTTT

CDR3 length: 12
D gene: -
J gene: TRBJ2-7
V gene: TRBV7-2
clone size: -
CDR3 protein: CASSPWDYEQYF
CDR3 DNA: TGTGCCAGCAGCCCATGGGATTACGAGCAGTACTTC

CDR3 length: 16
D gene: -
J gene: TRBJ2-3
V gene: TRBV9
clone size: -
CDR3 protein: CASSVESGGNTNTQYF
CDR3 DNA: TGTGCCAGCAGCGTAGAATCAGGCGGTAACACAAATACGCAGTATTTT

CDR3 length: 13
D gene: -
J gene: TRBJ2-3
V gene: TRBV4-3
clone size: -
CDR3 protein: CASSQEKVDTQYF
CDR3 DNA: TGCGCCAGCAGCCAAGAAAAAGTGGATACGCAGTATTTT

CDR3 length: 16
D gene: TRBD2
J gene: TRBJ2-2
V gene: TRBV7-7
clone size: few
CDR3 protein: CASSRTSETNTGELFF
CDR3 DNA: TGTGCTAGCAGCCGGACTAGCGAGACGAACACCGGGGAGCTGTTTTTT

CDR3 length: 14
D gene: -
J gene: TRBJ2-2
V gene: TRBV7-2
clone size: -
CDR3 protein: CASADSSPAGELFF
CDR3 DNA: TGTGCCAGCGCCGATTCGAGTCCTGCCGGGGAGCTGTTTTTT

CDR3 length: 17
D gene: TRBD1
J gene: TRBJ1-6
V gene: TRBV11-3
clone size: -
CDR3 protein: CASRAPGRGRRNSPLHF
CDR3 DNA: TGTGCCAGCAGGGCACCTGGGAGGGGGCGTCGTAATTCACCCCTCCACTTT

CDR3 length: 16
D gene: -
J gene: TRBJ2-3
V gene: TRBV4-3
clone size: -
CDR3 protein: CASSQDRGMAGDTQYF
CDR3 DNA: TGCGCCAGCAGCCAAGATCGTGGGATGGCGGGAGATACGCAGTATTTT

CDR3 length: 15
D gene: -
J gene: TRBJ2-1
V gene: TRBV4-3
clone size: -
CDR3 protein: CASSPYRAAYNEQFF
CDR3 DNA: TGCGCCAGCAGCCCTTACAGGGCCGCCTACAATGAGCAGTTCTTC

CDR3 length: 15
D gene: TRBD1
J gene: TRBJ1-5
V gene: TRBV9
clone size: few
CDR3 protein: CASSFGGQANQPQHF
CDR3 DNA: TGTGCCAGCAGCTTTGGGGGACAGGCGAATCAGCCCCAGCATTTT

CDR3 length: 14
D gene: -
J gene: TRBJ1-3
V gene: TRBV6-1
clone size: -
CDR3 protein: CASSDGASGNTIYF
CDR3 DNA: TGTGCCAGCAGTGACGGAGCCTCTGGAAACACCATATATTTT

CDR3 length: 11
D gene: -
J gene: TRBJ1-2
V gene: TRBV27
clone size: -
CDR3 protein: CASSDNYGYTF
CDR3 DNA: TGTGCCAGCTCAGACAACTATGGCTACACCTTC

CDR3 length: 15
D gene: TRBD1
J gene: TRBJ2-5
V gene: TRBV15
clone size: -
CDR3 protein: CATSRPQGAGETQYF
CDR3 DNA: TGTGCCACCAGCAGGCCCCAGGGGGCGGGGGAGACCCAGTACTTC

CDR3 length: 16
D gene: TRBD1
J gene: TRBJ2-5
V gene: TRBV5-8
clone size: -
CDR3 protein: CASSFRDRGYQETQYF
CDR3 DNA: TGTGCCAGCAGCTTCCGGGACAGGGGGTATCAAGAGACCCAGTACTTC

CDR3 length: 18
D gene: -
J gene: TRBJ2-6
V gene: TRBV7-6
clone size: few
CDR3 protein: CASSLASGGPSGANVLTF
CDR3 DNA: TGTGCCAGCAGCTTAGCGTCCGGGGGGCCCTCTGGGGCCAACGTCCTGACTTTC